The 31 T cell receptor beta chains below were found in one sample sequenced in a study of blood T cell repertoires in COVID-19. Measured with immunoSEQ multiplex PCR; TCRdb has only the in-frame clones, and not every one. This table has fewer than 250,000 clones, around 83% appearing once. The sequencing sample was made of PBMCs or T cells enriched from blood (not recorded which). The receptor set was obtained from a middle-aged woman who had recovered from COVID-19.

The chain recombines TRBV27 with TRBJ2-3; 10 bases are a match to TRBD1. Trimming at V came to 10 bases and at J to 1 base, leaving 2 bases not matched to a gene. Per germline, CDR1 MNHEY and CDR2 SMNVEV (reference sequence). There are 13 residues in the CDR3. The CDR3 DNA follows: TGTGCCACCGGGACAGGGGGCACAGATACGCAGTATTTT. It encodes CATGTGGTDTQYF.

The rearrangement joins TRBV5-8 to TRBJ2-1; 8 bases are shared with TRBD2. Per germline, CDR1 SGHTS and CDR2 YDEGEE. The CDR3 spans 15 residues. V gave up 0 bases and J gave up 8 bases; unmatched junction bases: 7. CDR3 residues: CASSLDTGGGYEQFF. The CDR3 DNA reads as TGTGCCAGCAGCTTGGATACGGGAGGGGGTTATGAGCAGTTCTTC.

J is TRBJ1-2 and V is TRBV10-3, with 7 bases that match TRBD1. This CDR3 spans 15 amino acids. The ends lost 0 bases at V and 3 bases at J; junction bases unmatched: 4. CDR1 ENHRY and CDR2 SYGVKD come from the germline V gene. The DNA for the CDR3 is TGTGCCATCAGTGAGTCTACAGGGGATCACTATGGCTACACCTTC. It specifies CAISESTGDHYGYTF.

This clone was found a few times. This CDR3 reads CASQSGGNNEKLFF. DNA of the CDR3: TGTGCCAGCCAGTCCGGGGGAAATAATGAAAAACTGTTTTTT. The rearrangement uses TRBV28 and TRBJ1-4, with D maybe TRBD1 (5 bases). CDR1 is MDHEN and CDR2 is SYDVKM in the germline V gene. The V end was cut by 8 bases, the J end by 4 bases, with 14 bases between. CDR3 length equals 14 residues. The full variable domain, with the rest looked up from reference TRBV28 and TRBJ1-4, is DVKVTQSSRYLVKRTGEKVFLECVQDMDHENMFWYRQDPGLGLRLIYFSYDVKMKEKGDIPEGYSVSREKKERFSLILESASTNQTSMYLCASQSGGNNEKLFFGSGTQLSVL.

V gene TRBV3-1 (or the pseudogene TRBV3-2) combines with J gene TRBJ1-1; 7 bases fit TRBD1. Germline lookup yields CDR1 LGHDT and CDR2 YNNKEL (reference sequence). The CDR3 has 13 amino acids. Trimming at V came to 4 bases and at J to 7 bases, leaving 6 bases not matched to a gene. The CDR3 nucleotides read TGTGCCAGCAGCCGCCGACAGGGCCTTGAAGCTTTCTTT. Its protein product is CASSRRQGLEAFF.

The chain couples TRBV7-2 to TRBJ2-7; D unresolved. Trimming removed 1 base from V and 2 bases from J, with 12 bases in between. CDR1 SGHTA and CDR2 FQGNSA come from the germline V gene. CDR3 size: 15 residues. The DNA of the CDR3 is TGTGCCAGCAGCTTAGGTTCTCGCGGAGCCTACGAGCAGTACGTC. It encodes CASSLGSRGAYEQYV.

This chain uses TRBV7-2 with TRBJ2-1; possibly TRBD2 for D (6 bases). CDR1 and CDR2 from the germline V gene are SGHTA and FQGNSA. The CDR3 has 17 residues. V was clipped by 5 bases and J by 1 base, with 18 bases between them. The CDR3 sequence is CASSPFGGMRSYNEQFF. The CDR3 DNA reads TGTGCCAGCAGCCCCTTCGGCGGGATGCGGTCCTACAATGAGCAGTTCTTC.

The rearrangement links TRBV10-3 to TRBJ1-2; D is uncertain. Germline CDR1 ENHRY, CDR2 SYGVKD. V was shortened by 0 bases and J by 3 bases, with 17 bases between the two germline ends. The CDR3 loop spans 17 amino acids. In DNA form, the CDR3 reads TGTGCCATCAGTGAGTCGAGCCCAGCGGTTGGGGACTATGGCTACACCTTC. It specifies CAISESSPAVGDYGYTF.

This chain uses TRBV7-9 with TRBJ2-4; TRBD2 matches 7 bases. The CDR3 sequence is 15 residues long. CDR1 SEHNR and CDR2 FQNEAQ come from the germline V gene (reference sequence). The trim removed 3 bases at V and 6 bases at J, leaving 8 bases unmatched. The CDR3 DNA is TGTGCCAGCAGCTTGGGGCGGGAGCGTCTAAACATTCAGTACTTC. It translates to CASSLGRERLNIQYF.

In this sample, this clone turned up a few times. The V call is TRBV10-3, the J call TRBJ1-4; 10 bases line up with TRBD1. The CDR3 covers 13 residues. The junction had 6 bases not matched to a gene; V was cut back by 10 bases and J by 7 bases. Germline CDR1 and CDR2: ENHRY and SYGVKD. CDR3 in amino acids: CATRTGGSEKLFF. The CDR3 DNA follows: TGTGCCACCCGGACAGGGGGGAGTGAAAAACTGTTTTTT.

The CDR3 loop is CASSLRSSGSNEQFF. CDR3 DNA sequence: TGCGCCAGCAGCTTGAGGTCTAGCGGGAGCAATGAGCAGTTCTTC. The chain couples TRBV5-1 to TRBJ2-1; 10 bases map to TRBD2. The germline V gene encodes CDR1 SGHRS and CDR2 YFSETQ. V dropped 1 base and J dropped 6; count of bases not matched to a gene: 4. The CDR3 length is 15 residues.

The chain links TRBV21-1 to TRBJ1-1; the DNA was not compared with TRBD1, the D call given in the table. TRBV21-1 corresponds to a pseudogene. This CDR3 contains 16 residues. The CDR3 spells CASSPQNRPGNTEAFF. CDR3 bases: TGTGCCAGCAGCCCTCAAAACAGGCCGGGTAACACTGAAGCTTTCTTT.

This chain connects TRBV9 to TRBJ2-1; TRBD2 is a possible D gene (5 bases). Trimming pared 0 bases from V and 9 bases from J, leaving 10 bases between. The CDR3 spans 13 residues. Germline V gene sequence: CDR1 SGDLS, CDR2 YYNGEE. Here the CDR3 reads CASSVEPGIEQFF. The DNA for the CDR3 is TGTGCCAGCAGCGTAGAACCGGGGATTGAGCAGTTCTTC.

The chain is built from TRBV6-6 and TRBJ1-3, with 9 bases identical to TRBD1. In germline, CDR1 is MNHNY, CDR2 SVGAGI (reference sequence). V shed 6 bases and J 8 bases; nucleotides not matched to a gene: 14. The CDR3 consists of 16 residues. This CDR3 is CASSSRDRAAVYTIYF. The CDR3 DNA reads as TGTGCCAGCAGCTCCCGGGACAGGGCGGCCGTTTACACCATATATTTT.

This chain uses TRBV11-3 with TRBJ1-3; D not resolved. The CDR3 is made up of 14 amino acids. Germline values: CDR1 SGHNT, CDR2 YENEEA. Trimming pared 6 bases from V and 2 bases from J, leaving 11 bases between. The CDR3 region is CASSSTVPGNTIYF. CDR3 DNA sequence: TGTGCCAGCAGTTCCACAGTGCCTGGAAACACCATATATTTT.

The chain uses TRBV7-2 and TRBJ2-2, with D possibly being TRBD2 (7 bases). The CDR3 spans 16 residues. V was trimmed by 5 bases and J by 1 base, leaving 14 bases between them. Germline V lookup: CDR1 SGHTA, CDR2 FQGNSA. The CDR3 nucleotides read TGTGCCAGCAGCCCCTACGGGGGGCGGAACACCGGGGAGCTGTTTTTT. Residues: CASSPYGGRNTGELFF.

The CDR3 nucleotides are TGTGCCAGCAGCCCACAGGGGATGGGCTACGAGCAGTACTTC. This encodes CASSPQGMGYEQYF. The V call is TRBV7-9, the J call TRBJ2-7; 7 bases fit TRBD1. This CDR3 spans 14 amino acids. CDR1 is SEHNR and CDR2 is FQNEAQ in the germline V gene (reference sequence). V trimming: 5 bases; J trimming: 3 bases; junction bases outside the gene matches: 7.

The CDR3 nucleotides read TGTGCCACCAGAGATGCTACCACAGATACGCAGTATTTT. It is translated as CATRDATTDTQYF. The rearrangement joins TRBV24-1 to TRBJ2-3; unclear D gene. The V and J ends lost 7 bases and 2 bases respectively, with 9 bases between them. Germline V lookup: CDR1 KGHDR, CDR2 SFDVKD. CDR3 length: 13 residues.

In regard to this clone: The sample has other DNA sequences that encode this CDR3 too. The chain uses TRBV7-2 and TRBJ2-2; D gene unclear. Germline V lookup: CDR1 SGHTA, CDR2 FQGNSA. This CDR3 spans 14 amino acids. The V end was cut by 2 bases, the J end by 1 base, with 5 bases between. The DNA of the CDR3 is TGTGCCAGCAGCTTAATCCGGAACACCGGGGAGCTGTTTTTT. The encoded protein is CASSLIRNTGELFF.

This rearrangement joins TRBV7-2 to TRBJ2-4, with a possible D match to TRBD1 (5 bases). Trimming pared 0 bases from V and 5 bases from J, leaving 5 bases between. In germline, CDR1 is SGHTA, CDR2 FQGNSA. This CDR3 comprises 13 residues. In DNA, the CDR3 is TGTGCCAGCAGCTTAGCCAGGGAAAACATTCAGTACTTC. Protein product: CASSLARENIQYF.

The CDR3 reads CASSKGTPLYQPQHF. The CDR3, as DNA: TGTGCCAGTAGTAAAGGGACTCCCCTCTATCAGCCCCAGCATTTT. The chain recombines TRBV19 with TRBJ1-5, with a possible D match to TRBD1 (5 bases). Germline CDR1 reads LNHDA; CDR2 reads SQIVND (reference sequence). This CDR3 is 15 amino acids long. Deletions cut 4 bases from V and 5 bases from J, with 15 bases between.

CDR3 coding DNA: TGTGCCAGCAGGGATATAGCGAATGAGCAGTTCTTC. Its translation: CASRDIANEQFF. The chain combines TRBV2 with TRBJ2-1, with D perhaps matching TRBD2 (5 bases). The CDR3 consists of 12 residues. Trimming left V 6 bases short and J 7 bases short, with 10 bases between. Looked up from germline, CDR1 is SNHLY and CDR2 is FYNNEI.

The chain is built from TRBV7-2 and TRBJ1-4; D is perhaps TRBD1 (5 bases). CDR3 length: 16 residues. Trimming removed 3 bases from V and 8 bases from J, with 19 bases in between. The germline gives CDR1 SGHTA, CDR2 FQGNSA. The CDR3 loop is CASSFQRGNVGEKLFF. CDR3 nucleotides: TGTGCCAGCAGCTTTCAAAGGGGAAATGTAGGGGAAAAACTGTTTTTT.

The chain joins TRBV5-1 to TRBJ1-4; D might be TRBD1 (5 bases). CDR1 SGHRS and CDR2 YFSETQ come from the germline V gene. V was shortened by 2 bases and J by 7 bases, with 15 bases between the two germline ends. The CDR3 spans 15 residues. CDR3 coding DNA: TGCGCCAGCAGCTTTACCGGCAGGGAGGGTGAAAAACTGTTTTTT. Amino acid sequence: CASSFTGREGEKLFF.

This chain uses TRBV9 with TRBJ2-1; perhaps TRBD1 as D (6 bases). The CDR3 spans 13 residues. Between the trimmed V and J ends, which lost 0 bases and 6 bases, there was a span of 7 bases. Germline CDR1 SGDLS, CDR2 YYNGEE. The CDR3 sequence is CASSVGTVNEQFF. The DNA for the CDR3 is TGTGCCAGCAGCGTAGGGACAGTCAATGAGCAGTTCTTC.

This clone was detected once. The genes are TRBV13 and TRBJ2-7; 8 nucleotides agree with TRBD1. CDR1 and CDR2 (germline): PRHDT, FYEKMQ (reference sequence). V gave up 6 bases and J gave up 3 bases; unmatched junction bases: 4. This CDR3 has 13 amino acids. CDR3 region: CASSQGADYEQYF. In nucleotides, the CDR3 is TGTGCCAGCAGTCAGGGGGCAGACTACGAGCAGTACTTC.

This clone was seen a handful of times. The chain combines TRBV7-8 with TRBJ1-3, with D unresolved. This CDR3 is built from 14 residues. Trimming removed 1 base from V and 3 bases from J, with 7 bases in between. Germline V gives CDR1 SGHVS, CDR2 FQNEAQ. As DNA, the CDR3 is TGTGCCAGCAGCTTAGGGCGGGGTGGAAACACCATATATTTT. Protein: CASSLGRGGNTIYF.

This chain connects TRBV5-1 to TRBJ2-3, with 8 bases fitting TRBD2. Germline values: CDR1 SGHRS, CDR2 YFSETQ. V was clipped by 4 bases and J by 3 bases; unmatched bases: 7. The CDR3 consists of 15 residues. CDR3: CASSPGTGGTDTQYF. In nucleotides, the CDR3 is TGCGCCAGCAGCCCCGGGACGGGAGGGACAGATACGCAGTATTTT.

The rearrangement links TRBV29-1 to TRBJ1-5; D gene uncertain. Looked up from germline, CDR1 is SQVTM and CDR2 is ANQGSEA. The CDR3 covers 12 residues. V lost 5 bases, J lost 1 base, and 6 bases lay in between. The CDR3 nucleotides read TGCAGCGTTCGTCAGAGCAATCAGCCCCAGCATTTT. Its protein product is CSVRQSNQPQHF. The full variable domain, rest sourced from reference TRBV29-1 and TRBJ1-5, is SAVISQKPSRDICQRGTSLTIQCQVDSQVTMMFWYRQQPGQSLTLIATANQGSEATYESGFVIDKFPISRPNLTFSTLTVSNMSPEDSSIYLCSVRQSNQPQHFGDGTRLSIL.

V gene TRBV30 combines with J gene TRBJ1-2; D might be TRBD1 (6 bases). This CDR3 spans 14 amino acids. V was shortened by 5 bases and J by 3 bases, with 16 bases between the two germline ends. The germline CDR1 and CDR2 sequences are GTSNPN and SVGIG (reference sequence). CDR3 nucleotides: TGTGCCTGGTCGGTAGGACAGAAACACTATGGCTACACCTTC. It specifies CAWSVGQKHYGYTF.

CDR3 DNA: TGCGCCAGCAGCCTGGTCCCGGGCACTGAAGCTTTCTTT. Its protein product is CASSLVPGTEAFF. The chain employs TRBV5-1 and TRBJ1-1; D call uncertain. The length of the CDR3 is 13 residues. CDR1 and CDR2 (germline): SGHRS, YFSETQ. Trimming removed 4 bases from V and 4 bases from J, with 11 bases in between.